This TCR beta chain was found in a study of early stage breast cancer tumors. Produced via immunoSEQ multiplex PCR; TCRdb's table is partial and in-frame only. The sample has fewer than 80,000 clones, around 80% seen once; the top ten hold about 4.4%. CDR1 and CDR2 (germline): MNHGY, SVAAGI. The V and J ends lost 2 bases and 1 base respectively, with 12 bases between them. This CDR3 has 17 residues. The sequenced sample was blood. The chain recombines TRBV6-9 with TRBJ2-6; D possibly corresponds to TRBD1 (6 bases). The receptor's source is a person in their 40s with breast cancer. This CDR3 is CASSYGGSESGANVLTF. The DNA of the CDR3 is TGTGCCAGCAGTTATGGGGGCAGCGAGTCTGGGGCCAACGTCCTGACTTTC.